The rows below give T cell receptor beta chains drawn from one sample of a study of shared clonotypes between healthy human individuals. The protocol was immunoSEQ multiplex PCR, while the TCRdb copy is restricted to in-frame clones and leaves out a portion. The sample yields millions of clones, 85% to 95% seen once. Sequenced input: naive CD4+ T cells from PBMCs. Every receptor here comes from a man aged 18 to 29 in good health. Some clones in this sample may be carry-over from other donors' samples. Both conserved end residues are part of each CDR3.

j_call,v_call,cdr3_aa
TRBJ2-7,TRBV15,CATSRGTHSYEQYF
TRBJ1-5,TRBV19,CASSISRNQPQHF
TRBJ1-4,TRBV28,CASSSGAGWEKLFF
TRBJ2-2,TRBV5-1,CASSTSPPIRTGELFF
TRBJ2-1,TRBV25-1,CASSESTSGSYNEQFF
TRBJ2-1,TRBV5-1,CASSYIAGSYNEQFF
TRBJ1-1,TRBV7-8,CASSLGGRQNTEAFF
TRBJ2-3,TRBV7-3,CASSSPGLAGTDTQYF
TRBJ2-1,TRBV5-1,CASSLGLVNEQFF
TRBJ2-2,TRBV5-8,CASSPGIQRLGGELFF
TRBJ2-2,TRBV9,CASSVGTLANTGELFF
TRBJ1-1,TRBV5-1,CASSQVGVGTEAFF
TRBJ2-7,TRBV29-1,CSVKYNDEQYF
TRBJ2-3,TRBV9,CATRGTVASTQYF
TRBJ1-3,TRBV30,CACTLQSGNTIYF
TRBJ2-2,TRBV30,CAWSVLRLTGELFF
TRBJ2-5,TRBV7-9,CASSSDRGPRRETQYF
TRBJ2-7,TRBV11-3,CASSLHSGPYEQYF
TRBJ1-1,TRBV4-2,CASSQQRGEAFF
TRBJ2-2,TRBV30,CAWSGIAGANTGELFF
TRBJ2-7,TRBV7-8,CASSVNSRGEQYF
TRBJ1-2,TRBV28,CASSLSGRDNYGYTF
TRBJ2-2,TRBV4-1,CASSQVGTSGTTGELFF
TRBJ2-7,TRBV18,CASSRTSNGIYEQYF
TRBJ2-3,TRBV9,CASSAVYGVSTDTQYF
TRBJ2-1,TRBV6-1,CASSEVGYEQFF
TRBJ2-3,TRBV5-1,CASSLGLAGTSTDTQYF
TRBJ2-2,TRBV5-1,CASSLIAGGTGELFF
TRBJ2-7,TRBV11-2,CASSLLGTGPYEQYF
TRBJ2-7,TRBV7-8,CASSFSRTTYEQYF
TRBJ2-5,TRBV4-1,CASSRLAGAERGETQYF
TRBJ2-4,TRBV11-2,CASSLGGQFPQNVQYF
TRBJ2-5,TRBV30,CAWSGGSGRETQYF
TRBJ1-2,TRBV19,CASGPGSSPGGYTF
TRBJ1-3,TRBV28,CASSSGPSGNTIYF
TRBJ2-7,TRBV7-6,CASSSMDRGDEQYF
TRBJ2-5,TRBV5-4,CASSLASVQETQYF
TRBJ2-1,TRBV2,CASALAGVHEQFF
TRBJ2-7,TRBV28,CASSLLSGEEQYF
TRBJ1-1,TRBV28,CASSGVRRLSSEAFF